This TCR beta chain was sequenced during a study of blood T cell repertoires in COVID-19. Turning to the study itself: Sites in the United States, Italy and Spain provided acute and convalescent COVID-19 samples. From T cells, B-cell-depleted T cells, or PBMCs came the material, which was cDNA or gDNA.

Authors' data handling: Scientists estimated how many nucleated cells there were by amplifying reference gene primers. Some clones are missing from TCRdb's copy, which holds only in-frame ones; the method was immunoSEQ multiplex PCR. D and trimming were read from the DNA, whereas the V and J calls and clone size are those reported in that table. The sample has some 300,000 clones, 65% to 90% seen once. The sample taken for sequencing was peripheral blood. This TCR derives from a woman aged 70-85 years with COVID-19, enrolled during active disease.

The CDR3 spells CSVYRQGAEAFF. CDR3 DNA: TGCAGCGTATATCGACAGGGGGCTGAAGCTTTCTTT. This rearrangement joins TRBV29-1 to TRBJ1-1; TRBD1 agrees at 9 bases. Germline V CDR1 and CDR2: SQVTM, ANQGSEA. CDR3 length: 12 residues. V lost 6 bases and J lost 6; bases outside the gene matches: 5. The full variable domain, rest sourced from reference TRBV29-1 and TRBJ1-1, is SAVISQKPSRDICQRGTSLTIQCQVDSQVTMMFWYRQQPGQSLTLIATANQGSEATYESGFVIDKFPISRPNLTFSTLTVSNMSPEDSSIYLCSVYRQGAEAFFGQGTRLTVV.